These 18 T cell receptor beta chains originate from one sample sequenced in a study of shared clonotypes between healthy human individuals. Generated by immunoSEQ multiplex PCR, the TCRdb table keeps only in-frame clones and is missing some. The data hold 2 million to 2.5 million clones, with approximately 94% observed a single time. The sample consisted of naive CD4+ T cells sorted from blood. The subset is: CD45RA+ positively selected. Receptors originate from a man between 18 and 29 years old in good health.

About this clone: Other DNA sequences from this sample encode an identical CDR3 as well. The chain couples TRBV5-1 to TRBJ2-5; weak D call: TRBD2 (6 bases). Germline V gene data show CDR1 as SGHRS and CDR2 as YFSETQ. Trimming left V 0 bases short and J 5 bases short, with 11 bases between. This CDR3 has 14 residues. CDR3 residues: CASSLEGGKETQYF. The CDR3 DNA follows: TGCGCCAGCAGCTTGGAAGGCGGGAAGGAGACCCAGTACTTC. Together with reference TRBV5-1 and TRBJ2-5, the CDR3 gives the full variable domain: KAGVTQTPRYLIKTRGQQVTLSCSPISGHRSVSWYQQTPGQGLQFLFEYFSETQRNKGNFPGRFSGRQFSNSRSEMNVSTLELGDSALYLCASSLEGGKETQYFGPGTRLLVL.

This chain uses TRBV19 with TRBJ1-3; D may be TRBD1 (5 bases). Trimming removed 4 bases from V and 0 bases from J, with 10 bases in between. Germline CDR1 LNHDA, CDR2 SQIVND (reference sequence). The CDR3 has 15 amino acids. CDR3 region: CASSTSGTSGNTIYF. CDR3 DNA sequence: TGTGCCAGTAGTACATCCGGGACCTCTGGAAACACCATATATTTT.

The chain is built from TRBV27 and TRBJ1-6; D remains unclear. Germline V gene lookup returns CDR1 MNHEY and CDR2 SMNVEV (reference sequence). V was shortened by 5 bases and J by 5 bases, with 4 bases between the two germline ends. CDR3 length equals 12 residues. The CDR3 sequence: CASSTNNSPLHF. CDR3 DNA sequence: TGTGCCAGCAGTACGAATAATTCACCCCTCCACTTT.

The CDR3 here is CASSRHRGQGTDTQYF. As DNA, the CDR3 is TGCGCCAGCAGCCGCCACAGGGGGCAAGGCACAGATACGCAGTATTTT. V and J are TRBV4-3 and TRBJ2-3, with TRBD1 matching 9 bases. Germline V CDR1 and CDR2: LGHNA, YSLEER. This CDR3 comprises 16 residues. The trim removed 4 bases at V and 1 base at J, leaving 6 bases unmatched.

The V gene is TRBV5-1, the J gene TRBJ1-2; a weak D match, TRBD1 (6 bases). This CDR3 is built from 14 residues. V lost 4 bases to trimming and J lost 3 bases, with 13 bases between them. Germline V gene lookup returns CDR1 SGHRS and CDR2 YFSETQ. For the CDR3, the DNA is TGCGCCAGCAGCCCTAGGGGGGGCGACTATGGCTACACCTTC. It codes for CASSPRGGDYGYTF.

This chain links TRBV7-2 with TRBJ1-1; 8 nucleotides agree with TRBD1. With V trimmed by 1 base and J by 13 bases, 17 bases remained unmatched. The CDR3 covers 16 residues. Germline lookup yields CDR1 SGHTA and CDR2 FQGNSA. CDR3 DNA sequence: TGTGCCAGCAGCTTAGATCCCCGGACAGGGCGGAATGAGGATTTCTTT. Amino acids: CASSLDPRTGRNEDFF.

V gene TRBV7-9 combines with J gene TRBJ2-5, with TRBD2 identical over 7 bases. CDR1 SEHNR and CDR2 FQNEAQ come from the germline V gene (reference sequence). The CDR3 is made up of 14 amino acids. V gave up 6 bases and J gave up 2 bases; unmatched junction bases: 6. CDR3 sequence (DNA): TGTGCCAGCAGGAAAGCGGGGAGACAAGAGACCCAGTACTTC. This gives the protein CASRKAGRQETQYF.

The V and J genes are TRBV10-3 and TRBJ2-3; 7 nucleotides align to TRBD1. Germline V gene sequence: CDR1 ENHRY, CDR2 SYGVKD. This CDR3 is 13 amino acids long. V trimming: 9 bases; J trimming: 1 base; junction bases outside the gene matches: 4. The CDR3 loop reads CAIGGAGTDTQYF. Here the CDR3 DNA reads TGTGCCATAGGGGGCGCGGGCACAGATACGCAGTATTTT.

The rearrangement joins TRBV2 to TRBJ2-7; the D is unclear. Trimming pared 3 bases from V and 5 bases from J, leaving 5 bases between. The CDR3 consists of 11 residues. CDR1 and CDR2 (germline): SNHLY, FYNNEI. The CDR3 spells CASSDGNEQYF. The CDR3 nucleotides read TGTGCCAGCAGTGATGGGAACGAGCAGTACTTC.

Concerning this clone: Within the sample, other DNA sequences also encode this same CDR3. This chain connects TRBV5-1 to TRBJ2-5; 14 bases are a match to TRBD2. The CDR3 extends over 16 amino acids. Germline trimming cut 3 bases from V and 1 base from J; bases unmatched to any gene: 2. CDR1 is SGHRS and CDR2 is YFSETQ in the germline V gene. The CDR3 loop reads CASSSGLAGGQETQYF. Here the CDR3 DNA reads TGCGCCAGCAGCTCAGGACTAGCGGGGGGCCAAGAGACCCAGTACTTC.

J is TRBJ2-7 and V is TRBV10-2, with D tentatively TRBD1 (6 bases). Trimming cost V 4 bases and J 3 bases, with 13 bases left between them. The CDR3 is made up of 14 amino acids. From germline, CDR1 is WSHSY and CDR2 SAAADI. CDR3 in DNA: TGCGCCAGCAGTGCCTCAGGGGTACACTACGAGCAGTACTTC. Translating it yields CASSASGVHYEQYF.

The rearrangement uses TRBV18 and TRBJ2-7, with 7 bases fitting TRBD1. The germline V gene encodes CDR1 KGHSH and CDR2 LQKENI. J was trimmed by 9 bases and V by 6 bases; bases with no gene match: 11. The CDR3 length is 13 residues. The CDR3 spells CASSRDRGPMQYF. In nucleotides, the CDR3 is TGTGCCAGCTCCCGGGACAGAGGGCCAATGCAGTACTTC.

The chain carries TRBV7-6 and TRBJ2-7, with 7 bases identical to TRBD1. Germline V gene data show CDR1 as SGHVS and CDR2 as FNYEAQ. The CDR3 loop spans 15 amino acids. J was trimmed by 2 bases and V by 3 bases; bases with no gene match: 7. The CDR3 DNA reads as TGTGCCAGCAGCTTCGGACAGGTGCCTGCCTACGAGCAGTACTTC. Residues: CASSFGQVPAYEQYF.

This sequence joins TRBV18 and TRBJ2-3; TRBD2 is a possible D gene (5 bases). V was trimmed by 8 bases and J by 6 bases, leaving 18 bases between them. Germline assignment: CDR1 KGHSH and CDR2 LQKENI. The CDR3 extends over 14 amino acids. CDR3 in amino acids: CASRSDGIGDTQYF. Here the CDR3 DNA reads TGTGCCAGCAGATCGGACGGGATCGGGGATACGCAGTATTTT.

The genes are TRBV5-5 and TRBJ1-4, with a weak D call TRBD1 (5 bases). V lost 4 bases and J lost 10, with 11 bases in between. This CDR3 is built from 12 residues. Germline CDR1 reads SGHKS; CDR2 reads YYEKEE (reference sequence). The CDR3 region has the DNA TGTGCCAGCAGCCCTGACAGCGGAAAACTGTTTTTT. It encodes CASSPDSGKLFF.

This sequence joins TRBV5-1 and TRBJ1-6; a weak D match, TRBD1 (5 bases). Trimming left V 4 bases short and J 7 bases short, with 21 bases between. The CDR3 has 17 residues. CDR1 is SGHRS, CDR2 YFSETQ, per germline. In nucleotides, the CDR3 is TGCGCCAGCAGCCTAGGACAATTAGAGGGGAGGAATTCACCCCTCCACTTT. Translation gives CASSLGQLEGRNSPLHF. Drawing the rest from reference TRBV5-1 and TRBJ1-6, the complete variable domain is KAGVTQTPRYLIKTRGQQVTLSCSPISGHRSVSWYQQTPGQGLQFLFEYFSETQRNKGNFPGRFSGRQFSNSRSEMNVSTLELGDSALYLCASSLGQLEGRNSPLHFGNGTRLTVT.

V gene TRBV5-6 combines with J gene TRBJ2-7, with a possible D match to TRBD1 (5 bases). CDR1 is SGHDT and CDR2 is YYEEEE in the germline V gene. Trimming removed 0 bases at V and 5 bases at J, with 12 bases between. CDR3 length: 14 amino acids. The CDR3 region has the DNA TGTGCCAGCAGCTTGGCCTTCAGGGTAAACGAGCAGTACTTC. It specifies CASSLAFRVNEQYF.

V gene TRBV7-6 combines with J gene TRBJ2-3; TRBD2 aligns across 12 bases. This CDR3 spans 15 amino acids. Germline-derived CDR1 and CDR2 are SGHVS and FNYEAQ. Unmatched junction bases numbered 4, after V lost 3 bases and J lost 6 bases. This CDR3 reads CASSLTSGSRDTQYF. Here the CDR3 DNA reads TGTGCCAGCAGCTTGACTAGCGGGAGTAGGGATACGCAGTATTTT. Filled out from reference TRBV7-6 and TRBJ2-3, the complete variable domain reads GAGVSQSPRYKVTKRGQDVALRCDPISGHVSLYWYRQALGQGPEFLTYFNYEAQQDKSGLPNDRFSAERPEGSISTLTIQRTEQRDSAMYRCASSLTSGSRDTQYFGPGTRLTVL.